This entry lists 28 T cell receptor beta chains sequenced from one sample in a study of blood T cell repertoires in COVID-19. The table came from immunoSEQ multiplex PCR; TCRdb's copy has only in-frame clones and leaves some out. The profile covers a few hundred thousand clones, with about 80% appearing a single time and about 3.4% taken by the ten largest. Sequencing used PBMCs or T cells enriched from blood (not recorded which). The receptors derive from a man aged 45-65 years who had recovered from COVID-19.

This clone turned up a few times. V is TRBV9 and J is TRBJ1-2; 10 bases are shared with TRBD1. After removal of 4 bases from V and 4 bases from J, the junction contained 16 bases not matched to a gene. CDR3 length equals 18 residues. Germline values: CDR1 SGDLS, CDR2 YYNGEE. The DNA of the CDR3 is TGTGCCAGCAGCCCACATCCCGGGACAGGGGTATGGAGCTATGGCTACACCTTC. Its translation is CASSPHPGTGVWSYGYTF. The full variable domain, completed using reference TRBV9 and TRBJ1-2, is DSGVTQTPKHLITATGQRVTLRCSPRSGDLSVYWYQQSLDQGLQFLIQYYNGEERAKGNILERFSAQQFPDLHSELNLSSLELGDSALYFCASSPHPGTGVWSYGYTFGSGTRLTVV.

The rearrangement joins TRBV28 to TRBJ1-2; D gene unclear. The germline gives CDR1 MDHEN, CDR2 SYDVKM. This CDR3 spans 14 amino acids. Between the trimmed V and J ends, which lost 5 bases and 0 bases, there was a span of 10 bases. The CDR3 coding sequence is TGTGCCAGCAGTACCGCAACAGCTAACTATGGCTACACCTTC. It yields the protein CASSTATANYGYTF.

The chain is built from TRBV27 and TRBJ2-7; 7 positions agree with TRBD2. The CDR3 extends over 18 amino acids. V lost 2 bases and J lost 3; bases outside the gene matches: 16. Per the germline V gene, CDR1 is MNHEY and CDR2 is SMNVEV (reference sequence). CDR3 in DNA: TGTGCCAGCAGTTTAAGGTTTGCGGGGGAAGGTCCCCTCTACGAGCAGTACTTC. Translation: CASSLRFAGEGPLYEQYF.

J is TRBJ2-7 and V is TRBV7-6; 8 bases line up with TRBD1. This CDR3 has 15 amino acids. V dropped 2 bases and J dropped 2; count of bases not matched to a gene: 5. Per the germline V gene, CDR1 is SGHVS and CDR2 is FNYEAQ. This CDR3 is CASSLRTGLPYEQYF. CDR3 nucleotide sequence: TGTGCCAGCAGCTTAAGGACAGGGTTGCCCTACGAGCAGTACTTC. Supplemented by reference TRBV7-6 and TRBJ2-7, the full variable domain reads GAGVSQSPRYKVTKRGQDVALRCDPISGHVSLYWYRQALGQGPEFLTYFNYEAQQDKSGLPNDRFSAERPEGSISTLTIQRTEQRDSAMYRCASSLRTGLPYEQYFGPGTRLTVT.

The CDR3 reads CASSPSGGATGELFF. The CDR3 nucleotides are TGTGCCAGCAGCCCCAGCGGGGGGGCGACGGGGGAGCTGTTTTTT. This chain uses TRBV7-2 with TRBJ2-2; 10 bases map to TRBD2. J was trimmed by 8 bases and V by 5 bases; bases with no gene match: 8. This CDR3 has 15 residues. The germline CDR1 and CDR2 sequences are SGHTA and FQGNSA. Together with reference TRBV7-2 and TRBJ2-2, the CDR3 gives the full variable domain: GAGVSQSPSNKVTEKGKDVELRCDPISGHTALYWYRQSLGQGLEFLIYFQGNSAPDKSGLPSDRFSAERTGGSVSTLTIQRTQQEDSAVYLCASSPSGGATGELFFGEGSRLTVL.

The V gene is TRBV7-2, the J gene TRBJ1-3; 7 bases align to TRBD1. Germline CDR1 is SGHTA and CDR2 is FQGNSA. The CDR3 sequence is 15 residues long. Trimming took 4 bases from V and 0 from J; bases not matched to a gene: 3. CDR3 loop: CASSSDRFSGNTIYF. CDR3 nucleotides: TGTGCCAGCAGCTCGGACAGGTTCTCTGGAAACACCATATATTTT.

The rearrangement joins TRBV7-9 to TRBJ1-1; 7 bases fit TRBD1. The J segment lost 7 bases and the V segment lost 5 bases, leaving 13 bases of the junction unmatched. Germline CDR1 SEHNR, CDR2 FQNEAQ (reference sequence). This CDR3 comprises 15 residues. The CDR3 spells CASSLPGGHRGEAFF. CDR3 in DNA: TGTGCCAGCAGCCTGCCGGGGGGGCACAGGGGTGAAGCTTTCTTT.

This clone was observed a few times. The chain links TRBV18 to TRBJ1-6, with D possibly being TRBD1 (5 bases). V lost 4 bases and J lost 7, with 17 bases in between. The CDR3 is made up of 16 amino acids. Germline V gene sequence: CDR1 KGHSH, CDR2 LQKENI. The CDR3 here is CASSRPAGQGNSPLHF. Written as DNA, the CDR3 is TGTGCCAGCTCACGGCCGGCGGGGCAGGGCAATTCACCCCTCCACTTT.

The rearrangement joins TRBV7-9 to TRBJ1-4, with TRBD1 identical over 10 bases. J was trimmed by 10 bases and V by 5 bases; bases with no gene match: 10. This CDR3 has 15 amino acids. CDR1 and CDR2 from the germline V gene are SEHNR and FQNEAQ (reference sequence). The CDR3 reads CASSLSGTGAGKLFF. CDR3 nucleotide sequence: TGTGCCAGCAGCCTGTCGGGGACAGGGGCGGGAAAACTGTTTTTT.

J is TRBJ2-2 and V is TRBV19, with D perhaps TRBD1 (5 bases). CDR3 length: 16 amino acids. CDR1 and CDR2 from the germline V gene are LNHDA and SQIVND (reference sequence). The ends were cut back, 7 bases at V and 5 bases at J, with 20 bases in the middle. The CDR3 spells CASKGTRQGMTGELFF. DNA for the CDR3: TGTGCCAGTAAGGGAACGAGGCAGGGAATGACCGGGGAGCTGTTTTTT.

V gene TRBV7-3 combines with J gene TRBJ2-3, with D perhaps matching TRBD1 (6 bases). CDR1 and CDR2 (germline): SGHTA, FQGTGA. Trimming left V 5 bases short and J 3 bases short, with 15 bases between. The CDR3 runs 15 residues. The CDR3 DNA reads as TGTGCCAGCAGCCCCTTTGGACAGAAAACAGATACGCAGTATTTT. It translates to CASSPFGQKTDTQYF.

The rearrangement links TRBV19 to TRBJ1-4; D is uncertain. In germline, CDR1 is LNHDA, CDR2 SQIVND (reference sequence). Trimming cost V 4 bases and J 0 bases, with 12 bases left between them. CDR3 length equals 16 residues. In nucleotides, the CDR3 is TGTGCCAGTAGTACCGACATCGTCTCAACTAATGAAAAACTGTTTTTT. Translating gives CASSTDIVSTNEKLFF.

The CDR3 loop is CAWSGGGVGYTF. The CDR3 coding sequence is TGTGCCTGGAGTGGAGGGGGCGTCGGCTACACCTTC. The V and J genes are TRBV30 and TRBJ1-2, with 7 positions matching TRBD1. The CDR3 totals 12 residues. With V trimmed by 1 base and J by 8 bases, 4 bases remained unmatched. Germline V gene lookup returns CDR1 GTSNPN and CDR2 SVGIG (reference sequence).

The CDR3 sequence: CASSLGGLPYEQYF. The CDR3 nucleotides are TGTGCCAGCAGTTTAGGGGGACTCCCCTACGAGCAGTACTTC. The chain recombines TRBV27 with TRBJ2-7; perhaps TRBD2 as D (6 bases). This CDR3 contains 14 residues. Germline values: CDR1 MNHEY, CDR2 SMNVEV (reference sequence). The V end was cut by 2 bases, the J end by 2 bases, with 10 bases between.

The V call is TRBV7-4, the J call TRBJ1-2, with TRBD1 identical over 10 bases. The CDR3 consists of 15 residues. Losses at the gene ends were 5 bases for V and 6 bases for J; bases not matched to a gene: 9. The germline CDR1 and CDR2 sequences are SGHVT and SQSDAQ. Here the CDR3 reads CASSPREGQGNGYTF. The DNA of the CDR3 is TGTGCCAGCAGCCCGAGGGAGGGACAGGGGAATGGCTACACCTTC.

This clone was detected only once. This chain links TRBV11-1 with TRBJ2-3; D gene ambiguous. With 2 bases removed from V and 5 bases from J, the gap between germline ends came to 8 bases. The CDR3 spans 13 residues. Per the germline V gene, CDR1 is SGHAT and CDR2 is FQDESV (reference sequence). This chain's CDR3 is CASSLRSLDTQYF. The CDR3 nucleotides are TGTGCCAGCAGCTTAAGAAGCTTAGATACGCAGTATTTT.

This chain uses TRBV29-1 with TRBJ2-7, with D perhaps TRBD2 (6 bases). V lost 5 bases to trimming and J lost 8 bases, with 13 bases between them. Per germline, CDR1 SQVTM and CDR2 ANQGSEA. This CDR3 comprises 11 residues. CDR3 loop: CSVPHGSQQYF. For the CDR3, the DNA is TGCAGCGTTCCCCACGGGAGCCAGCAGTACTTC.

This clone was recorded only once. This chain joins TRBV5-6 and TRBJ2-3; D is unclear. The V and J ends lost 5 bases and 0 bases respectively, with 13 bases between them. Germline V lookup: CDR1 SGHDT, CDR2 YYEEEE. The CDR3 is made up of 15 amino acids. The CDR3 spells CASREIQSSTDTQYF. CDR3 in DNA: TGTGCCAGCAGGGAAATACAGTCTAGCACAGATACGCAGTATTTT.

A single count supports this clone. The chain has TRBV11-2 and TRBJ2-1, with TRBD2 matching over 8 bases. There are 16 residues in the CDR3. With 4 bases clipped from V and 5 bases from J, the junction kept 10 bases outside the gene matches. Germline CDR1 is SGHAT and CDR2 is FQNNGV. Written as DNA, the CDR3 is TGTGCCAGCAGCTCCCCGGGACTAGTATCCCACAATGAGCAGTTCTTC. Translated, it gives CASSSPGLVSHNEQFF.

The V and J genes are TRBV10-2 and TRBJ2-1; TRBD2 matches at 10 bases. Per the germline V gene, CDR1 is WSHSY and CDR2 is SAAADI. The CDR3 covers 15 residues. Trimming cost V 6 bases and J 5 bases; bases outside gene matches: 7. As DNA, the CDR3 is TGCGCCAGCAGGGGAGCGGGGGGGAACGACAATGAGCAGTTCTTC. Translating it yields CASRGAGGNDNEQFF.

The chain recombines TRBV29-1 with TRBJ1-2; no clear D gene. This CDR3 comprises 15 residues. Germline values: CDR1 SQVTM, CDR2 ANQGSEA. V was shortened by 0 bases and J by 1 base, with 12 bases between the two germline ends. CDR3: CSVEDRVEINYGYTF. CDR3 bases: TGCAGCGTTGAAGATCGGGTGGAGATTAACTATGGCTACACCTTC.

V and J are TRBV9 and TRBJ1-1, with D hard to call. Trimming left V 1 base short and J 1 base short, with 14 bases between. The CDR3 has 16 amino acids. CDR1 SGDLS and CDR2 YYNGEE come from the germline V gene. This CDR3 is CASSVYSGLANTEAFF. The CDR3 DNA reads as TGTGCCAGCAGCGTATATAGCGGGCTGGCGAACACTGAAGCTTTCTTT.

The rearrangement uses TRBV3-1 (or the pseudogene TRBV3-2) and TRBJ2-3, with a tentative D call TRBD2 (5 bases). The ends were cut back, 1 base at V and 1 base at J, with 9 bases in the middle. The CDR3 is made up of 15 amino acids. CDR1 is LGHDT, CDR2 YNNKEL, per germline (reference sequence). CDR3 residues: CASSQGRRGTDTQYF. The CDR3 bases are TGTGCCAGCAGCCAAGGAAGGCGGGGCACAGATACGCAGTATTTT.

This chain connects TRBV29-1 to TRBJ2-7, with 7 bases identical to TRBD2. The junction had 9 bases not matched to a gene; V was cut back by 7 bases and J by 6 bases. The CDR3 is made up of 12 amino acids. Looked up from germline, CDR1 is SQVTM and CDR2 is ANQGSEA. CDR3 DNA sequence: TGCAGCGCCCGAAGACTAGCTGGCGAGCAGTACTTC. Protein product: CSARRLAGEQYF.

V gene TRBV9 combines with J gene TRBJ1-2, with D possibly being TRBD1 (5 bases). V was trimmed by 0 bases and J by 1 base, leaving 10 bases between them. The CDR3 is 15 residues long. CDR1 and CDR2 from the germline V gene are SGDLS and YYNGEE. The CDR3, as DNA: TGTGCCAGCAGCGTAGTGGCAGGGCATAACTATGGCTACACCTTC. Its protein is CASSVVAGHNYGYTF.

The chain recombines TRBV3-1 (or the pseudogene TRBV3-2) with TRBJ2-6, with D possibly TRBD1 on 6 matching bases. V was shortened by 6 bases and J by 4 bases, with 13 bases between the two germline ends. The CDR3 extends over 15 amino acids. The germline CDR1 and CDR2 sequences are LGHDT and YNNKEL (reference sequence). Here the CDR3 reads CASREQGSGANVLTF. In DNA, the CDR3 is TGTGCCAGCAGGGAACAGGGCTCCGGGGCCAACGTCCTGACTTTC.

The chain carries TRBV4-1 and TRBJ1-2; the D gene is possibly TRBD1 (6 bases). This CDR3 has 20 residues. The ends were cut back, 0 bases at V and 8 bases at J, with 31 bases in the middle. Germline loops: CDR1 MGHRA, CDR2 YSYEKL. DNA of the CDR3: TGCGCCAGCAGCCAAGAACTACAAGGACAGATATCTCTGGGGGTCTGGGGCTACACCTTC. Encoded protein: CASSQELQGQISLGVWGYTF.

This clone was seen once. Written as DNA, the CDR3 is TGTGCCAGCAGTTTGGGAGGGGGTAGCACTGAAGCTTTCTTT. Translating gives CASSLGGGSTEAFF. The V gene is TRBV28, the J gene TRBJ1-1; perhaps TRBD1 as D (6 bases). The CDR3 is 14 amino acids. The V gene lost 3 bases and the J gene lost 4 bases, with 12 bases spanning the gap. CDR1 is MDHEN, CDR2 SYDVKM, per germline.